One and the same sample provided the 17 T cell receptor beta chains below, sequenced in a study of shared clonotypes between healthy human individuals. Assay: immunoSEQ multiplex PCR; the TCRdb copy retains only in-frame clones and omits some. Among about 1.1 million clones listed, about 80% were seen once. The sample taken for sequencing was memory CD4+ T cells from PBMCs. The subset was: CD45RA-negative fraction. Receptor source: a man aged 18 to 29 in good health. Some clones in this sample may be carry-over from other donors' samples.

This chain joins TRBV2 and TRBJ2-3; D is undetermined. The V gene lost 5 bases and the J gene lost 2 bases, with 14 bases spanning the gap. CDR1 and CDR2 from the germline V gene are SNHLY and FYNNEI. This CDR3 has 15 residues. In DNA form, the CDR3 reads TGTGCCAGCAGTTTCTATGCAGGACCCACAGATACGCAGTATTTT. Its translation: CASSFYAGPTDTQYF.

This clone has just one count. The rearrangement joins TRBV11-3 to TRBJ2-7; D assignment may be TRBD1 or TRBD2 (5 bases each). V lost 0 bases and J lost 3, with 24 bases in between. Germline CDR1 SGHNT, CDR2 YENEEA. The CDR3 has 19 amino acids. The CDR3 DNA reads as TGTGCCAGCAGCTTAGATAACCCCCGTTTGTCAGGGAGACACTACGAGCAGTACTTC. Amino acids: CASSLDNPRLSGRHYEQYF.

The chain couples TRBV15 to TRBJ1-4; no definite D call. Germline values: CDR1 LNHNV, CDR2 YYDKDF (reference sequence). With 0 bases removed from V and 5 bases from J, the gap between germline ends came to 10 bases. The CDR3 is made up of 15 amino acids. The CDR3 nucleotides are TGTGCCACCAGCAGAGATTATACAGAAAATGAAAAACTGTTTTTT. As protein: CATSRDYTENEKLFF.

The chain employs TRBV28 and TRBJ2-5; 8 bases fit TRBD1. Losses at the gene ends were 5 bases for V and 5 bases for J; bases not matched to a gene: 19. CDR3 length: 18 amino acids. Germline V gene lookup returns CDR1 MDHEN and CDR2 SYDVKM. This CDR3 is CASSLRHGQGIRKETQYF. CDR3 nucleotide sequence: TGTGCCAGCAGTCTACGCCACGGACAGGGTATTAGAAAGGAGACCCAGTACTTC.

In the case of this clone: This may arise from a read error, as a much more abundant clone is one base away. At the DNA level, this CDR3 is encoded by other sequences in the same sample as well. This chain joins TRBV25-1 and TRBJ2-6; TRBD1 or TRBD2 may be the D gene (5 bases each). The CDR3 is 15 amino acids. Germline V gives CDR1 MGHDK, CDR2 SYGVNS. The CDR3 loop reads CASSVRGAGANVLTF. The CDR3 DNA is TGTGCCAGCAGTGTTAGGGGAGCTGGGGCTAACGTCCTGACTTTC.

In DNA form, the CDR3 reads TGTGCCTCCTCAGTGGGACAGGGTCGGGTCTATGGCTACACCTTC. This translates into CASSVGQGRVYGYTF. V usage is TRBV30 and J usage is TRBJ1-2; 9 bases fit TRBD1. The ends lost 7 bases at V and 4 bases at J; junction bases unmatched: 13. CDR1 is GTSNPN, CDR2 SVGIG, per germline (reference sequence). The CDR3 has 15 residues. The whole variable domain, filled in from reference TRBV30 and TRBJ1-2, reads SQTIHQWPATLVQPVGSPLSLECTVEGTSNPNLYWYRQAAGRGLQLLFYSVGIGQISSEVPQNLSASRPQDRQFILSSKKLLLSDSGFYLCASSVGQGRVYGYTFGSGTRLTVV.

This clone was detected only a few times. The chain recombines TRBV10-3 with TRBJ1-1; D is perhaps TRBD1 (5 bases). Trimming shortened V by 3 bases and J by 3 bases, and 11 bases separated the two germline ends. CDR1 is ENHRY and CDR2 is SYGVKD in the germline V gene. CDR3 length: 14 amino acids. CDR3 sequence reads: CAISDRGVDTEAFF. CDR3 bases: TGTGCCATCAGTGACCGGGGGGTAGACACTGAAGCTTTCTTT.

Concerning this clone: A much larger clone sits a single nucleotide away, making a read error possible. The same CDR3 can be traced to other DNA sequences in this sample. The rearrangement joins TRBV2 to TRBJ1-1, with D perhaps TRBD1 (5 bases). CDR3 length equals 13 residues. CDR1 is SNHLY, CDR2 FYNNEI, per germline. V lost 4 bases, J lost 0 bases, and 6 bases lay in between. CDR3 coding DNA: TGTGCCAGCAGTGGACAGCTGAACACTGAAGCTTTCTTT. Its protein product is CASSGQLNTEAFF.

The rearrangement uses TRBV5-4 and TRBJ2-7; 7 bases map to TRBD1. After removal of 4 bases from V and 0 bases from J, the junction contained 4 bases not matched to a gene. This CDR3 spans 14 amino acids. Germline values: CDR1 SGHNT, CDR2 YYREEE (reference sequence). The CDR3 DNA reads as TGTGCCAGCAGCCAGGACAGGTCCTCCTACGAGCAGTACTTC. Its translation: CASSQDRSSYEQYF.

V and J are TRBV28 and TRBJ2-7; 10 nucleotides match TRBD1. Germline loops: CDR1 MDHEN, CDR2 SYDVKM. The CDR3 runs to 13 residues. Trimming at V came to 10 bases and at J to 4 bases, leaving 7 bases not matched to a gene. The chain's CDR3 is CATSTGGLYEQYF. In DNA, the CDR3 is TGTGCCACCTCGACAGGGGGCTTGTACGAGCAGTACTTC.

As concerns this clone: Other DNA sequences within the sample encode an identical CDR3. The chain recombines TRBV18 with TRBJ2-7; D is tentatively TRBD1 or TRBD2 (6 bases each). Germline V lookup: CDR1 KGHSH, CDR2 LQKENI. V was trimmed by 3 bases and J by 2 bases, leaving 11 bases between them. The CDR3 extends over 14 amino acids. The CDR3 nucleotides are TGTGCCAGCTCACCGGGTCGGGGGCCCTACGAGCAGTACTTC. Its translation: CASSPGRGPYEQYF.

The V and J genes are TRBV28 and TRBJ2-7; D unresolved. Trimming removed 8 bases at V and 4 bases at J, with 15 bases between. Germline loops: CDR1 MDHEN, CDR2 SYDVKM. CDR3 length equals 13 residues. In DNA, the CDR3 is TGTGCCAGCGTCGAACCCAGGCGGTACGAGCAGTACTTC. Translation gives CASVEPRRYEQYF.

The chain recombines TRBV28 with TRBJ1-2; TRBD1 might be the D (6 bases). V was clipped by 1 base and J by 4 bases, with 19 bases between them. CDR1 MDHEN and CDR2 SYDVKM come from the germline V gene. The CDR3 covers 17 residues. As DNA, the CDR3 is TGTGCCAGCAGTTTATACGGTGGAGGGGGGACCGTCTATGGCTACACCTTC. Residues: CASSLYGGGGTVYGYTF.

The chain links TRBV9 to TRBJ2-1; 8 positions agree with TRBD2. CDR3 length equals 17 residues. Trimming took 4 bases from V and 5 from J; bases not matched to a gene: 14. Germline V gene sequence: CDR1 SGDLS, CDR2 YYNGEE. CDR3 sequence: CASSFTPLAAVDNEQFF. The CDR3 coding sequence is TGTGCCAGCAGCTTTACACCACTAGCGGCAGTCGACAATGAGCAGTTCTTC.

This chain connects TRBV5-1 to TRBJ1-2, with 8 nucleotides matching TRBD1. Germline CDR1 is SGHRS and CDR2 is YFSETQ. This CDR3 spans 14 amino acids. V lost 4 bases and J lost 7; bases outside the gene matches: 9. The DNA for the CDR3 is TGCGCCAGCAGCCCCTCGACAGGGGTTCGTGGCTACACCTTC. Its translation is CASSPSTGVRGYTF.

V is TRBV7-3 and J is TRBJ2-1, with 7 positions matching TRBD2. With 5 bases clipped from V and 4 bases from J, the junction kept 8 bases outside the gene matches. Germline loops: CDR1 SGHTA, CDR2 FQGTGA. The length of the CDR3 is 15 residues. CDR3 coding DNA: TGTGCCAGCAGCCCCAGGGCGGGAGTATACAATGAGCAGTTCTTC. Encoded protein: CASSPRAGVYNEQFF.

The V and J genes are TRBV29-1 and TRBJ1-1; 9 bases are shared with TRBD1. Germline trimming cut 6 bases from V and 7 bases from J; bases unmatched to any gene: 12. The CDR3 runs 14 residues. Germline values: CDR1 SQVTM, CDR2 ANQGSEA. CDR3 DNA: TGCAGCGTCCAGGCCCGACAGGGGGTCCATGAAGCTTTCTTT. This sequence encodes CSVQARQGVHEAFF.